The 23 T cell receptor beta chains listed next were all sequenced from one sample in a study of identical twins. TCRdb re-called the 5' RACE reads with MiXCR, one entry per CDR3 protein. The repertoire holds 310,000 or so distinct CDR3 sequences, with roughly 9.8% as singletons. These sequences were also reported in another study, on yellow fever vaccine responses in identical twins.

Sequencing input: CD8+ T cells sorted from blood. Source of these receptors: a woman aged 18-30 years in good health.

Many counts were recorded for this clonotype. J is TRBJ1-1 and V is TRBV5-6, with 10 nucleotides matching TRBD1. Germline V gives CDR1 SGHDT, CDR2 YYEEEE. With 0 bases clipped from V and 12 bases from J, the junction kept 5 bases outside the gene matches. This CDR3 is built from 13 residues. The CDR3 nucleotides read TGTGCCAGCAGCTTGGGGGGGACAGGGGAGACTTTCTTT. Its translation: CASSLGGTGETFF.

This clonotype occurred a few times. The CDR3 reads CASSRIQGFGTDTQYF. The CDR3 nucleotides are TGTGCCAGCAGTCGCATACAGGGTTTTGGCACAGATACGCAGTATTTT. J is TRBJ2-3 and V is TRBV12-3 or TRBV12-4; D is possibly TRBD1 (6 bases). Trimming left V 5 bases short and J 1 base short, with 16 bases between. This CDR3 is 16 amino acids long.

The genes are TRBV10-2 and TRBJ2-7; D tentatively fits TRBD1 or TRBD2 (7 bases each). The germline CDR1 and CDR2 sequences are WSHSY and SAAADI. This CDR3 comprises 14 residues. Trimming pared 6 bases from V and 1 base from J, leaving 13 bases between. The CDR3 DNA follows: TGCGCCAGCAGCAACAGGGGAGGGTCCTACGAGCAGTACTTC. Encoded protein: CASSNRGGSYEQYF.

This clonotype appeared many times. The chain recombines TRBV15 with TRBJ1-4; D is ambiguous. CDR1 is LNHNV and CDR2 is YYDKDF in the germline V gene (reference sequence). Trimming removed 1 base from V and 17 bases from J, with 17 bases in between. The CDR3 contains 13 residues. In nucleotides, the CDR3 is TGTGCCACCAGCAGAGTGGCGGGTGGGGAGATTTTTTTT. Translating it yields CATSRVAGGEIFF.

This chain joins TRBV12-3 or TRBV12-4 and TRBJ2-5; the match to TRBD2 covers 15 bases. This CDR3 has 19 residues. V lost 1 base to trimming and J lost 5 bases; unmatched junction nucleotides: 11. The CDR3 DNA sequence: TGTGCCAGCAGTTTAGTTGGACTAGCGGGAGGGCCGGCGGGGGAGACCCAGTACTTC. It translates to CASSLVGLAGGPAGETQYF.

This clonotype was observed once. This sequence joins TRBV20-1 and TRBJ2-1; D possibly matches TRBD1 or TRBD2 (5 bases each). The ends were cut back, 4 bases at V and 2 bases at J, with 18 bases in the middle. The CDR3 spans 16 residues. Per germline, CDR1 DFQATT and CDR2 SNEGSKA (reference sequence). The DNA for the CDR3 is TGCAGTGCTACCACCTCCGGGGCCTCCGCCTACAATGAGCAGTTCTTC. Protein product: CSATTSGASAYNEQFF.

This clonotype was seen ten or more times. The chain combines TRBV4-2 with TRBJ2-7; D is possibly TRBD1 (6 bases). V shed 2 bases and J shed 6 bases, with 20 bases lying between them. This CDR3 is 16 amino acids long. The germline V gene has CDR1 LGHNA and CDR2 YNFKEQ. CDR3 residues: CASSQSSGTYVGEQYF. CDR3 in DNA: TGTGCCAGCAGCCAATCTTCCGGGACATACGTTGGCGAGCAGTACTTC.

The gene calls are TRBV6-2 or TRBV6-3 and TRBJ2-3; 9 nucleotides line up with TRBD2. The CDR3 loop spans 16 amino acids. Germline lookup yields CDR1 MNHEY and CDR2 SVGEGT. V was clipped by 2 bases and J by 4 bases; unmatched bases: 7. CDR3 in amino acids: CASSYGIAGVADTQYF. As DNA, the CDR3 is TGTGCCAGCAGTTACGGGATAGCGGGGGTAGCAGATACGCAGTATTTT.

The CDR3 sequence: CAISQGVPYNSPLHF. The CDR3 DNA reads as TGTGCCATCAGCCAGGGAGTTCCCTATAATTCACCCCTCCACTTT. The V call is TRBV10-3, the J call TRBJ1-6; possible D gene TRBD1, 5 bases. The germline CDR1 and CDR2 sequences are ENHRY and SYGVKD. This CDR3 has 15 amino acids. Deletions cut 6 bases from V and 2 bases from J, with 11 bases between.

This clonotype was found many times. The genes are TRBV29-1 and TRBJ2-1, with 9 bases lining up with TRBD1. V gave up 5 bases and J gave up 4 bases; unmatched junction bases: 6. The CDR3 extends over 14 amino acids. Per germline, CDR1 SQVTM and CDR2 ANQGSEA. CDR3 amino acids: CSVLGTGPYNEQFF. The CDR3 nucleotides read TGCAGCGTTCTTGGGACAGGGCCATACAATGAGCAGTTCTTC.

The V gene is TRBV11-2, the J gene TRBJ2-7; possible D gene TRBD1, 6 bases. V was trimmed by 5 bases and J by 1 base, leaving 15 bases between them. Germline values: CDR1 SGHAT, CDR2 FQNNGV. This CDR3 region has 15 residues. This chain's CDR3 is CASSVGTLESYEQYF. The CDR3 DNA sequence: TGTGCCAGCAGCGTCGGGACATTAGAATCCTACGAGCAGTACTTC.

The rearrangement joins TRBV20-1 to TRBJ2-1, with D possibly matching TRBD2 (6 bases). Germline V lookup: CDR1 DFQATT, CDR2 SNEGSKA (reference sequence). Trimming shortened V by 0 bases and J by 12 bases, and 15 bases separated the two germline ends. The CDR3 loop spans 13 amino acids. The CDR3 is CSARDSGGRVQFF. The CDR3 coding sequence is TGCAGTGCTAGAGATAGCGGCGGCCGGGTGCAGTTCTTC.

This clonotype was observed at least ten times. The J gene is TRBJ2-5, the V gene TRBV5-1, with 7 bases matching TRBD2. Losses at the gene ends were 3 bases for V and 1 base for J; bases not matched to a gene: 6. The CDR3 consists of 15 residues. CDR1 is SGHRS, CDR2 YFSETQ, per germline. The CDR3 DNA is TGCGCCAGCAGCTATGGGGGACTACCCCAAGAGACCCAGTACTTC. It translates to CASSYGGLPQETQYF.

This clonotype was picked up a small number of times. This chain connects TRBV7-3 to TRBJ2-7; perhaps TRBD1 as D (5 bases). CDR1 is SGHTA, CDR2 FQGTGA, per germline. The CDR3 covers 13 residues. Trimming removed 4 bases at V and 6 bases at J, with 13 bases between. The CDR3 spells CASSWAQGFEQYF. DNA of the CDR3: TGTGCCAGCAGCTGGGCGCAGGGTTTCGAGCAGTACTTC.

This clonotype was counted many times. This sequence joins TRBV6-6 and TRBJ2-2; possibly TRBD1 or TRBD2 for D (5 bases each). The CDR3 contains 12 residues. With 4 bases removed from V and 11 bases from J, the gap between germline ends came to 11 bases. The V gene's germline CDR1 is MNHNY and CDR2 SVGAGI (reference sequence). In nucleotides, the CDR3 is TGTGCCAGCAGTTCCTCTGGGGGTGAGCTGTTTTTT. Its translation: CASSSSGGELFF.

This clonotype was detected a few times. V usage is TRBV25-1 and J usage is TRBJ2-5; 10 bases fit TRBD2. The CDR3 totals 12 residues. Germline-derived CDR1 and CDR2 are MGHDK and SYGVNS. The V and J ends lost 6 bases and 5 bases, in that order; junction bases with no gene match: 0. The CDR3 sequence is CASRGLAETQYF. CDR3 nucleotides: TGTGCCAGCAGGGGACTAGCGGAGACCCAGTACTTC.

This clonotype was detected ten times or more. The V gene is TRBV10-2, the J gene TRBJ2-6; a possible D gene is TRBD1 (5 bases). Between the trimmed V and J ends, which lost 5 bases and 0 bases, there was a span of 8 bases. Germline CDR1 and CDR2: WSHSY and SAAADI. This CDR3 contains 15 residues. CDR3 DNA: TGCGCCAGCAGTACAGGCATCTCTGGGGCCAACGTCCTGACTTTC. This codes for CASSTGISGANVLTF.

V and J are TRBV12-3 or TRBV12-4 and TRBJ2-6; the D gene is possibly TRBD2 (5 bases). CDR3 length: 19 amino acids. V was shortened by 10 bases and J by 0 bases, with 25 bases between the two germline ends. CDR3 residues: CAICTTYGDLFSGANVLTF. In DNA, the CDR3 is TGTGCCATCTGTACCACGTACGGGGATCTATTCTCTGGGGCCAACGTCCTGACTTTC.

Only a few counts were recorded for this clonotype. This CDR3 reads CSVETEASGNTIYF. CDR3 in DNA: TGCAGCGTTGAAACAGAAGCCTCTGGAAACACCATATATTTT. V gene TRBV29-1 combines with J gene TRBJ1-3; D call uncertain. Between the trimmed V and J ends, which lost 2 bases and 0 bases, there was a span of 8 bases. The CDR3 contains 14 residues. CDR1 and CDR2 from the germline V gene are SQVTM and ANQGSEA.

The table lists this clonotype with a few counts. This chain connects TRBV9 to TRBJ2-7, with TRBD1 matching 9 bases. CDR3 size: 15 residues. V shed 3 bases and J 2 bases; nucleotides not matched to a gene: 6. Germline values: CDR1 SGDLS, CDR2 YYNGEE. CDR3 sequence: CASSATGTGPYEQYF. CDR3 DNA: TGTGCCAGCAGCGCGACCGGGACAGGGCCCTACGAGCAGTACTTC.

This clonotype came up many times. V usage is TRBV4-2 and J usage is TRBJ1-6; 7 nucleotides match TRBD1. This CDR3 contains 17 residues. Germline trimming cut 0 bases from V and 8 bases from J; bases unmatched to any gene: 10. In germline, CDR1 is LGHNA, CDR2 YNFKEQ. The CDR3 reads CASSQETGILGDSPLHF. The CDR3 DNA reads as TGTGCCAGCAGCCAAGAGACAGGGATACTCGGTGATTCACCCCTCCACTTT.

This clonotype appeared many times. The chain uses TRBV24-1 and TRBJ2-7; D possibly corresponds to TRBD1 (5 bases). The CDR3 is 14 amino acids. V was pared by 8 bases and J by 0 bases, with 13 bases between. Germline-derived CDR1 and CDR2 are KGHDR and SFDVKD. The CDR3 sequence: CATIPDTPSYEQYF. The CDR3 bases are TGTGCCACCATACCGGACACCCCCTCCTACGAGCAGTACTTC.

CDR3 sequence: CASSQESGLSSYEQYF. The DNA of the CDR3 is TGCGCCAGCAGCCAAGAGTCAGGACTAAGCTCCTACGAGCAGTACTTC. The rearrangement uses TRBV4-3 and TRBJ2-7, with D possibly TRBD2 on 6 matching bases. V lost 0 bases and J 0 bases, leaving 12 bases between the germline ends. Looked up from germline, CDR1 is LGHNA and CDR2 is YSLEER. This CDR3 has 16 residues.